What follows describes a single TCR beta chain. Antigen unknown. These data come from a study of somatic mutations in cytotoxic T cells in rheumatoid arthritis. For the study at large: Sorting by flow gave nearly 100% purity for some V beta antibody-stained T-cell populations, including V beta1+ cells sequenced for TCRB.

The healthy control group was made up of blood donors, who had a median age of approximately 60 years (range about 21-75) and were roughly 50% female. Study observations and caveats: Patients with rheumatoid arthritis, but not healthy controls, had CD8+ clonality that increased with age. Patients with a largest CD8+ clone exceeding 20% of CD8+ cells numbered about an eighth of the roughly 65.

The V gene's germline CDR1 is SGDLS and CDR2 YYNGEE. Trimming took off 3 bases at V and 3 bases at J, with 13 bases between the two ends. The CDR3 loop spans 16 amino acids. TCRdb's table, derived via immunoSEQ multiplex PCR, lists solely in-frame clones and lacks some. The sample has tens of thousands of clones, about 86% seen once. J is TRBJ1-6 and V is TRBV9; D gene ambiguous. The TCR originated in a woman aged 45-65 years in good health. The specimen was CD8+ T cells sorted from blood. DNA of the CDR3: TGTGCCAGCAGCGGGTGGACGCCGAGCTATAATTCACCCCTCCACTTT. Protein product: CASSGWTPSYNSPLHF.